This TCR beta chain was captured in a study of T cells in tuberculosis. Across the whole study: Blood was taken before or within 7 days of anti-tuberculosis therapy.

Time point here: new active TB diagnosis, blood taken before or within 7 days of starting treatment. The ends were cut back, 6 bases at V and 1 base at J, with 10 bases in the middle. Germline V gene data show CDR1 as SNHLY and CDR2 as FYNNEI. This CDR3 has 13 residues. The repertoire was sequenced with immunoSEQ multiplex PCR; TCRdb's copy has only in-frame clones and lacks some. This table holds some 49,000 clones, about 95% found once. The material sequenced was PBMCs, taken at tuberculosis diagnosis. The chain employs TRBV2 and TRBJ2-7; no clear D. The receptor was isolated from an adult with tuberculosis. The CDR3 region has the DNA TGTGCCAGCAGGCCACCCACATCCTACGAGCAGTACTTC. It is translated as CASRPPTSYEQYF.